This is a list of T cell receptor beta chains from one sample in a study of shared clonotypes between healthy human individuals. The table came from immunoSEQ multiplex PCR; TCRdb's copy has only in-frame clones and leaves some out. The sample includes roughly 2,000,000 clones, about 94% of them seen just once. The specimen was naive CD8+ T cells from PBMCs. The source is a man between 18 and 35 years old in good health. Some clones in this sample may be carry-over from other donors' samples. The CDR3 runs from the conserved cysteine through the conserved F or W. The order of the fields is V gene, D gene, J gene, clone size, CDR3 DNA, CDR3 protein. A D gene is named only where the DNA matches it firmly. Part of the rows lack a size; the others show once, few, many or a class for expanded clones.

TRBV10-3,.,TRBJ2-7,few,TGTGCCATCGGGGCGGAGATCTACGAGCAGTACTTC,CAIGAEIYEQYF
TRBV27,.,TRBJ2-7,.,TGTGCCAGCAGTCCGTCTGGGGCAGTGCACTACGAGCAGTACTTC,CASSPSGAVHYEQYF
TRBV11-2,.,TRBJ2-7,.,TGTGCCAGCAGCACCGGGCTGGCGGCAGCCTGGAAGCAGTACTTC,CASSTGLAAAWKQYF
TRBV28,TRBD1,TRBJ2-3,.,TGTGCCAGCAGCTCGGACAGGGGCGACGATACGCAGTATTTT,CASSSDRGDDTQYF
TRBV5-6,.,TRBJ2-1,once,TGTGCCAGCAGTTCCTTTGGAGGGCCCCTCTACAATGAGCAGTTCTTC,CASSSFGGPLYNEQFF
TRBV6-6,.,TRBJ1-5,.,TGTGCCAGCAGTTACGATTCGGACTGGGCTCAGCCCCAGCATTTT,CASSYDSDWAQPQHF
TRBV5-6,.,TRBJ2-3,.,TGTGCCAGCAGCTTTGGGGGAGATACGCAGTATTTT,CASSFGGDTQYF
TRBV28,TRBD1,TRBJ1-4,.,TGTGCCAGCAGATGGGACAGGACCTCTGAAAAACTGTTTTTT,CASRWDRTSEKLFF
TRBV27,.,TRBJ1-5,.,TGTGCCAGCAGTTTAAGGGGGGGCGCGGGGCAGCCCCAGCATTTT,CASSLRGGAGQPQHF
TRBV6-1,.,TRBJ1-2,.,TGTGCCAGTAGGACAGTCTATGGCTACACCTTC,CASRTVYGYTF
TRBV19,.,TRBJ2-1,.,TGTGCCAGTAGTGTTCTGTCGATCAATGAGCAGTTCTTC,CASSVLSINEQFF
TRBV27,.,TRBJ2-1,.,TGTGCCAGCAGTTTCGGGGGTCCTCACTACAATGAGCAGTTCTTC,CASSFGGPHYNEQFF
TRBV27,.,TRBJ1-5,.,TGTGCCAGCAGTTCGGGACGGAGCAATCAGCCCCAGCATTTT,CASSSGRSNQPQHF
TRBV28,.,TRBJ2-7,.,TGTGCCAGCAGTTTAGGTTTGGGACACCCGTTCGGCGAGCAGTACTTC,CASSLGLGHPFGEQYF
TRBV6-6,.,TRBJ2-5,once,TGTGCCAGCAGTTACTACGGTCAGGGAAAAGAGACCCAGTACTTC,CASSYYGQGKETQYF
TRBV5-8,.,TRBJ1-5,.,TGTGCCAGCAGCTTGGGGTTAGGGGAAATCTCTCAGCCCCAGCATTTT,CASSLGLGEISQPQHF
TRBV7-3,TRBD2,TRBJ2-1,.,TGTGCCAGCAGCTCGCGATCCGGGACTAGAAACGAGCAGTTCTTC,CASSSRSGTRNEQFF
TRBV6-5,TRBD2,TRBJ2-2,.,TGTGCCAGCAGAAACGGGAGGGGTGGCACCGGGGAGCTGTTTTTT,CASRNGRGGTGELFF
TRBV4-1,.,TRBJ1-2,.,TGCGCCAGCAGCCAAGAGTTGAGCCGGGCCAGTAACTATGGCTACACCTTC,CASSQELSRASNYGYTF
TRBV15,.,TRBJ2-2,.,TGTGCCACCAGCGAGGAGCGACAAATCACCGGGGAGCTGTTTTTT,CATSEERQITGELFF
TRBV6-5,TRBD1,TRBJ2-7,.,TGTGCCAGCAGGGGACAGGGATCCTACGAGCAGTACTTC,CASRGQGSYEQYF
TRBV28,.,TRBJ2-7,.,TGTGCCAGCAGTGGTTCCGGGGCCTCCTACGAGCAGTACTTC,CASSGSGASYEQYF
TRBV19,.,TRBJ2-1,.,TGTGCCAGTAGTATAGTGGGATTCGCGGGTCGGGGAAATGAGCAGTTCTTC,CASSIVGFAGRGNEQFF